The 13 T cell receptor beta chains below were found in one sample sequenced in a study of vaccination effects on CD4 cells after COVID-19 (dated by TCRdb to the early 2020s). Antigens of these TCRs are unknown. Receptor libraries were prepared by the immunoSEQ multiplex PCR assay. This is the immuneACCESS table as TCRdb keeps it, with only in-frame sequences that have V and J called. A part of the clones is gone; compared with another copy, unresolved V genes explain less than half, and the rest is unexplained. The sample table lists approximately 50,000 clones, roughly three quarters of them with a count of one. The ten largest clones take up approximately 6% of the sample. In the ViraFEST assay, PBMC were stimulated with viral peptide pools, and antigen-specific CD4+ T cell clonotypes were then identified by expansion using TCR sequencing. After more than 9 days of culture, CD4+ T cells were isolated with the EasySep CD4+ T cell isolation kit. The absence of prior SARS-CoV-2 infection in healthy vaccine recipients was confirmed by negative nucleocapsid antibodies before and after vaccination.

This material consisted of CD4+ T cells from PBMCs cultured with HCoV-OC43 spike peptides, taken before COVID-19 vaccination. The label giving this sample's cell subset or site can be read as: HCoV-OC43 spike overlapping peptide pool stimulation. The receptors here all came from a human donor who received a COVID-19 vaccine.

The chain combines TRBV6-5 with TRBJ1-2; D ambiguous. With 4 bases removed from V and 8 bases from J, the gap between germline ends came to 20 bases. The CDR3 is 15 amino acids. From germline, CDR1 is MNHEY and CDR2 SVGAGI. DNA of the CDR3: TGTGCCAGCAGTTCGTTGGGGTTCTGGACGGGGGGCTACACCTTC. Its protein product is CASSSLGFWTGGYTF.

This chain joins TRBV6-2 or TRBV6-3 and TRBJ2-3; possibly TRBD1 or TRBD2 for D (7 bases each). Germline CDR1 reads MNHEY; CDR2 reads SVGEGT. V was shortened by 3 bases and J by 5 bases, with 15 bases between the two germline ends. The CDR3 is 15 residues long. In nucleotides, the CDR3 is TGTGCCAGCAGTTATGGGAGGGGGCGCGAAGATACGCAGTATTTT. This gives the protein CASSYGRGREDTQYF.

The chain couples TRBV10-2 to TRBJ2-7; D might be TRBD2 (6 bases). Trimming removed 5 bases from V and 2 bases from J, with 19 bases in between. The CDR3 spans 16 residues. Germline CDR1 and CDR2: WSHSY and SAAADI. CDR3: CASSYPEGQPPYEQYV. The CDR3 nucleotides read TGCGCCAGCAGTTACCCGGAGGGGCAGCCGCCCTACGAGCAGTACGTC.

The chain joins TRBV28 to TRBJ1-5; weak D call: TRBD1 (5 bases). CDR3 length: 14 residues. Germline CDR1 is MDHEN and CDR2 is SYDVKM. The V gene lost 7 bases and the J gene lost 0 bases, with 10 bases spanning the gap. DNA for the CDR3: TGTGCCAGCAACCCTGGGGGTAGCAATCAGCCCCAGCATTTT. Translating gives CASNPGGSNQPQHF.

The chain carries TRBV5-1 and TRBJ2-6; no clear D gene. The germline V and J ends were trimmed by 4 bases and 0 bases, with 11 bases remaining between them. CDR1 and CDR2 from the germline V gene are SGHRS and YFSETQ. The CDR3 consists of 16 residues. As DNA, the CDR3 is TGCGCCAGCAGCGCTCACACAGCCTCTGGGGCCAACGTCCTGACTTTC. It is translated as CASSAHTASGANVLTF.

This rearrangement joins TRBV19 to TRBJ1-2; the match to TRBD1 covers 7 bases. From germline, CDR1 is LNHDA and CDR2 SQIVND (reference sequence). Trimming removed 10 bases from V and 2 bases from J; junction bases left unmatched: 4. CDR3 length: 12 amino acids. The DNA of the CDR3 is TGTGCCACCCAACAGGGGAACTATGGCTACACCTTC. Protein: CATQQGNYGYTF.

This chain links TRBV7-2 with TRBJ2-1; the D gene could be TRBD1 or TRBD2 (6 bases each). Germline CDR1 SGHTA, CDR2 FQGNSA. V lost 10 bases, J lost 8 bases, and 24 bases lay in between. The CDR3 has 15 residues. The CDR3 loop reads CATLPGERGAHEQFF. The CDR3, as DNA: TGTGCCACCCTGCCTGGGGAGAGGGGGGCTCATGAGCAGTTCTTC.

This clone was seen more than once but under ten times. This chain joins TRBV28 and TRBJ1-2; D is unclear. The CDR3 totals 15 residues. V lost 3 bases to trimming and J lost 5 bases, with 16 bases between them. Germline CDR1 and CDR2: MDHEN and SYDVKM. CDR3 in DNA: TGTGCCAGCAGTTTGGGTGGGAGGCCATCTTATGGCTACACCTTC. Its translation: CASSLGGRPSYGYTF.

The chain uses TRBV7-2 and TRBJ2-3; a possible D gene is TRBD2 (5 bases). Trimming removed 1 base at V and 0 bases at J, with 11 bases between. Germline V gene sequence: CDR1 SGHTA, CDR2 FQGNSA. The CDR3 length is 16 residues. CDR3 loop: CASSLDSGVSTDTQYF. DNA of the CDR3: TGTGCCAGCAGCTTAGATTCCGGGGTGAGCACAGATACGCAGTATTTT.

This clone was seen a handful of times. The rearrangement links TRBV5-1 to TRBJ1-3; 8 positions match TRBD1. The CDR3 length is 15 residues. J lost 4 bases, V lost 0 bases, and 3 bases had no gene match. The germline V gene has CDR1 SGHRS and CDR2 YFSETQ. The CDR3 is CASSLAGDRGNTIYF. The CDR3 bases are TGCGCCAGCAGCTTGGCCGGGGACAGGGGAAACACCATATATTTT.

The rearrangement joins TRBV28 to TRBJ1-5; 7 nucleotides line up with TRBD1. The CDR3 runs 14 residues. Germline V gene data show CDR1 as MDHEN and CDR2 as SYDVKM. V gave up 6 bases and J gave up 4 bases; unmatched junction bases: 6. This CDR3 reads CASRLGQVNQPQHF. The DNA of the CDR3 is TGTGCCAGCAGACTAGGACAGGTAAATCAGCCCCAGCATTTT. The full variable domain, its missing parts supplied by reference TRBV28 and TRBJ1-5, is DVKVTQSSRYLVKRTGEKVFLECVQDMDHENMFWYRQDPGLGLRLIYFSYDVKMKEKGDIPEGYSVSREKKERFSLILESASTNQTSMYLCASRLGQVNQPQHFGDGTRLSIL.

This chain joins TRBV6-5 and TRBJ2-1; D uncertain. The CDR3 length is 14 residues. The germline CDR1 and CDR2 sequences are MNHEY and SVGAGI. V was pared by 6 bases and J by 4 bases, with 13 bases between. This chain's CDR3 is CASRLSKTYNEQFF. The CDR3 DNA is TGTGCCAGCAGGCTCTCAAAGACATACAATGAGCAGTTCTTC.

V is TRBV29-1 and J is TRBJ2-3; D is possibly TRBD1 (6 bases). CDR3 length: 16 residues. Germline V gives CDR1 SQVTM, CDR2 ANQGSEA. V gave up 3 bases and J gave up 2 bases, with 18 bases separating them. CDR3 loop: CSVEGQGYFDTDTQYF. The CDR3 region has the DNA TGCAGCGTTGAGGGTCAGGGGTACTTTGACACAGATACGCAGTATTTT.